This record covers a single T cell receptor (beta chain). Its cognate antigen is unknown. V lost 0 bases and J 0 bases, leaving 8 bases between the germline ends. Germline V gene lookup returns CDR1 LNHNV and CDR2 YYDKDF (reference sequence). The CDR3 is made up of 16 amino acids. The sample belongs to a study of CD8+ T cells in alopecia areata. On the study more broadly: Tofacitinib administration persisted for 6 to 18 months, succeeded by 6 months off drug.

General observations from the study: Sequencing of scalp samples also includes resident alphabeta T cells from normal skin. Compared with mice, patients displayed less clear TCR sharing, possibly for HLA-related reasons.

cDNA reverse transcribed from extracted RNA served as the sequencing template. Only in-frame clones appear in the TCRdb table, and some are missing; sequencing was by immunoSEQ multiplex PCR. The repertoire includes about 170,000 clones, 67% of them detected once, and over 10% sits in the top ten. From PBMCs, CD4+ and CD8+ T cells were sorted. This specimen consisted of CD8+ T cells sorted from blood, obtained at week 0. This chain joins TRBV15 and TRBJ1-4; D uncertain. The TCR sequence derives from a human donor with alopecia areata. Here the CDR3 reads CATSRERLATNEKLFF. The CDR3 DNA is TGTGCCACCAGCAGAGAGAGACTTGCAACTAATGAAAAACTGTTTTTT.